The source of this T cell receptor (beta chain) is a study of cytomegalovirus exposure and HLA in healthy donors. Overall study findings and caveats: Analysis was carried out at a later point, and it linked a missense DCLRE1C variant to TCR beta V- and J-gene trimming.

Concerning this clone itself: Its antigen is as yet unknown.

The PCR ran on 60 Vbeta and 13 Jbeta primers. Data came from immunoSEQ multiplex PCR; TCRdb stores just in-frame clones and leaves some out. The table records approximately 160,000 clones, around four fifths of them present only once. The V end was cut by 0 bases, the J end by 4 bases, with 6 bases between. This CDR3 spans 13 amino acids. CDR1 and CDR2 (germline): MRHNA, SNTAGT. Specimen: PBMCs. This TCR was sampled from a girl aged 2 to 10 in good health and CMV-seropositive. The chain links TRBV6-4 to TRBJ2-5; D possibly corresponds to TRBD2 (6 bases). This CDR3 reads CASSDSTRETQYF. The CDR3 bases are TGTGCCAGCAGTGACTCGACTAGAGAGACCCAGTACTTC.